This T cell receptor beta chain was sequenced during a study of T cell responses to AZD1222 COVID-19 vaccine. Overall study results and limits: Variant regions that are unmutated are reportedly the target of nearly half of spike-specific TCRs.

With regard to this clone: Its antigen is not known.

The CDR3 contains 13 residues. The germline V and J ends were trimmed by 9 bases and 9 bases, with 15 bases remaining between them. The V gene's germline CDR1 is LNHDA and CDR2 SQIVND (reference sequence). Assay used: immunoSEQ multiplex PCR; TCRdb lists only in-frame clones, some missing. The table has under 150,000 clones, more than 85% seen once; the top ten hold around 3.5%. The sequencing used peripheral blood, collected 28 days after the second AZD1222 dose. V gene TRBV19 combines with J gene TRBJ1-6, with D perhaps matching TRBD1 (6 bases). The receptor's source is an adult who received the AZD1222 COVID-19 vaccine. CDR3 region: CARSGRGSSPLHF. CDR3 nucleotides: TGTGCCAGATCGGGGAGGGGGAGTTCACCCCTCCACTTT.